The 25 T cell receptor beta chains presented below share a single source sample, sequenced in a study of shared clonotypes between healthy human individuals. Clones were sequenced by immunoSEQ multiplex PCR, and TCRdb holds only the in-frame ones, with some missing. The sample lists more than 1.2 million clones; approximately 98.5% were seen once. Sequenced sample: naive CD4+ T cells sorted from blood. Subset in this sample: CD45RA+ positively selected. The receptors stem from a young man in good health.

The V and J genes are TRBV6-5 and TRBJ2-1, with D hard to call. V shed 4 bases and J shed 4 bases, with 5 bases lying between them. Germline assignment: CDR1 MNHEY and CDR2 SVGAGI. The CDR3 runs to 12 residues. CDR3 in DNA: TGTGCCAGCAGTTCGGCGTACAATGAGCAGTTCTTC. This codes for CASSSAYNEQFF.

This clone appeared once. The rearrangement uses TRBV10-3 and TRBJ1-4, with 7 bases lining up with TRBD1. J gave up 8 bases and V 10 bases, and 10 bases lay outside the gene matches. CDR1 ENHRY and CDR2 SYGVKD come from the germline V gene. CDR3 length: 13 amino acids. Here the CDR3 reads CASRQGDGEKLFF. The DNA of the CDR3 is TGTGCCAGCCGACAGGGTGACGGCGAAAAACTGTTTTTT.

This chain links TRBV11-3 with TRBJ2-2; 9 nucleotides align to TRBD1. The CDR3 length is 15 residues. V shed 5 bases, J shed 5 bases, and the junction held 6 bases outside the gene matches. Germline V CDR1 and CDR2: SGHNT, YENEEA. CDR3 loop: CASSPRQGGTGELFF. CDR3 nucleotide sequence: TGTGCCAGCAGCCCACGACAGGGGGGAACCGGGGAGCTGTTTTTT.

Points on this clone: The sample holds other DNA sequences that translate to the same CDR3. The chain combines TRBV27 with TRBJ1-5; D uncertain. The CDR3 has 12 residues. Germline lookup yields CDR1 MNHEY and CDR2 SMNVEV (reference sequence). Trimming removed 3 bases at V and 5 bases at J, with 5 bases between. In DNA, the CDR3 is TGTGCCAGCAGTTTCCTCCATCAGCCCCAGCATTTT. Its protein is CASSFLHQPQHF.

Note on this clone: Other DNA sequences within the sample encode an identical CDR3. The chain is built from TRBV9 and TRBJ2-7; D unresolved. The length of the CDR3 is 14 residues. The V and J ends lost 0 bases and 1 base respectively, with 8 bases between them. CDR1 and CDR2 from the germline V gene are SGDLS and YYNGEE. The CDR3 here is CASSVGVESYEQYF. The CDR3 DNA sequence: TGTGCCAGCAGCGTAGGGGTGGAGTCCTACGAGCAGTACTTC.

V usage is TRBV19 and J usage is TRBJ1-3; D is uncertain. The V end lost 6 bases, the J end lost 0 bases, and 12 bases lay between the germline ends. CDR3 length: 15 residues. Germline V CDR1 and CDR2: LNHDA, SQIVND (reference sequence). The CDR3: CASRATGYSGNTIYF. The DNA of the CDR3 is TGTGCCAGTAGAGCAACGGGCTACTCTGGAAACACCATATATTTT. The full variable domain, rest sourced from reference TRBV19 and TRBJ1-3, is DGGITQSPKYLFRKEGQNVTLSCEQNLNHDAMYWYRQDPGQGLRLIYYSQIVNDFQKGDIAEGYSVSREKKESFPLTVTSAQKNPTAFYLCASRATGYSGNTIYFGEGSWLTVV.

The chain couples TRBV7-9 to TRBJ2-3, with 8 positions matching TRBD2. Germline trimming cut 5 bases from V and 0 bases from J; bases unmatched to any gene: 7. Germline CDR1 SEHNR, CDR2 FQNEAQ (reference sequence). The CDR3 is 16 amino acids. The DNA for the CDR3 is TGTGCCAGCAGCGACTGGAGACTAGCGAGCACAGATACGCAGTATTTT. It translates to CASSDWRLASTDTQYF.

V usage is TRBV28 and J usage is TRBJ2-3, with a weak D call TRBD1 (6 bases). The germline V and J ends were trimmed by 1 base and 6 bases, with 14 bases remaining between them. This CDR3 is built from 15 residues. Germline CDR1 is MDHEN and CDR2 is SYDVKM. The CDR3 here is CASSLLGAPGDTQYF. In nucleotides, the CDR3 is TGTGCCAGCAGTTTATTGGGGGCTCCGGGGGATACGCAGTATTTT.

V is TRBV18 and J is TRBJ2-2; D unclear. Trimming cost V 5 bases and J 3 bases, with 16 bases left between them. Germline CDR1 KGHSH, CDR2 LQKENI. This CDR3 has 16 amino acids. CDR3 sequence reads: CASSSRAGLDTGELFF. CDR3 nucleotides: TGTGCCAGCTCATCTCGGGCTGGGCTGGACACCGGGGAGCTGTTTTTT.

The chain links TRBV28 to TRBJ2-3, with TRBD2 matching over 11 bases. The CDR3 totals 16 residues. CDR1 and CDR2 from the germline V gene are MDHEN and SYDVKM. V shed 3 bases, J shed 4 bases, and the junction held 6 bases outside the gene matches. This chain's CDR3 is CASSLSSSGRPDTQYF. DNA for the CDR3: TGTGCCAGCAGTTTGTCCTCTAGCGGGAGGCCAGATACGCAGTATTTT.

This chain links TRBV5-5 with TRBJ2-7; a possible D gene is TRBD1 (6 bases). Trimming left V 0 bases short and J 2 bases short, with 12 bases between. The CDR3 spans 15 residues. CDR1 is SGHKS and CDR2 is YYEKEE in the germline V gene (reference sequence). The CDR3 nucleotides read TGTGCCAGCAGCTTGGGGGACACTAAGACCTACGAGCAGTACTTC. This sequence encodes CASSLGDTKTYEQYF.

V gene TRBV9 combines with J gene TRBJ1-2; tentatively, D is TRBD1 (5 bases). Germline lookup yields CDR1 SGDLS and CDR2 YYNGEE. The CDR3 length is 12 residues. V was pared by 3 bases and J by 2 bases, with 5 bases between. In DNA, the CDR3 is TGTGCCAGCAGCGGACAGAACTATGGCTACACCTTC. It specifies CASSGQNYGYTF.

The chain links TRBV7-9 to TRBJ1-2; D might be TRBD1 (6 bases). V lost 6 bases and J 2 bases, leaving 16 bases between the germline ends. Per germline, CDR1 SEHNR and CDR2 FQNEAQ (reference sequence). CDR3 length: 15 residues. DNA for the CDR3: TGTGCCAGCAGTCGAAGGGACACACAGAACTATGGCTACACCTTC. Its translation is CASSRRDTQNYGYTF.

This chain uses TRBV5-8 with TRBJ2-3; TRBD2 matches 9 bases. Germline CDR1 and CDR2: SGHTS and YDEGEE. CDR3 length equals 16 residues. V was clipped by 0 bases and J by 0 bases; unmatched bases: 2. CDR3 loop: CASSLGLAASTDTQYF. The CDR3 coding sequence is TGTGCCAGCAGCTTGGGACTAGCGGCTAGCACAGATACGCAGTATTTT.

The J gene is TRBJ1-3, the V gene TRBV6-6; 8 positions match TRBD1. This CDR3 region has 16 residues. Germline loops: CDR1 MNHNY, CDR2 SVGAGI (reference sequence). After removal of 2 bases from V and 1 base from J, the junction contained 4 bases not matched to a gene. In nucleotides, the CDR3 is TGTGCCAGCAGTTACGGCAGGGGGCCGTCTGGAAACACCATATATTTT. Protein product: CASSYGRGPSGNTIYF.

The chain couples TRBV9 to TRBJ2-1, with D tentatively TRBD1 or TRBD2 (5 bases each). Trimming took off 5 bases at V and 5 bases at J, with 20 bases between the two ends. Germline CDR1 is SGDLS and CDR2 is YYNGEE. This CDR3 has 16 residues. The CDR3 sequence is CASSDLPGPLDNEQFF. CDR3 nucleotide sequence: TGTGCCAGCAGTGACTTGCCGGGACCCCTAGACAATGAGCAGTTCTTC.

The V gene is TRBV14, the J gene TRBJ2-7, with TRBD1 identical over 9 bases. With 4 bases clipped from V and 3 bases from J, the junction kept 10 bases outside the gene matches. The V gene's germline CDR1 is SGHDN and CDR2 FVKESK. This CDR3 spans 16 amino acids. CDR3 DNA sequence: TGTGCCAGCAGCCCTTGGGGACAGGGAATAAGCTACGAGCAGTACTTC. Protein product: CASSPWGQGISYEQYF.

The chain links TRBV6-5 to TRBJ2-5; TRBD2 matches at 8 bases. Germline V gene sequence: CDR1 MNHEY, CDR2 SVGAGI. The CDR3 runs to 14 residues. V dropped 2 bases and J dropped 7; count of bases not matched to a gene: 6. CDR3 residues: CASSYRAGDGTQYF. The CDR3 DNA sequence: TGTGCCAGCAGTTACAGAGCGGGGGACGGGACCCAGTACTTC.

The rearrangement uses TRBV19 and TRBJ2-7; 9 positions agree with TRBD1. V was pared by 4 bases and J by 0 bases, with 4 bases of the junction left unmatched. The CDR3 has 15 amino acids. Germline CDR1 LNHDA, CDR2 SQIVND (reference sequence). The CDR3 spells CASSTLQGASYEQYF. The CDR3 bases are TGTGCCAGTAGTACTTTACAGGGGGCCTCCTACGAGCAGTACTTC.

This rearrangement joins TRBV19 to TRBJ1-2; perhaps TRBD1 as D (6 bases). Looked up from germline, CDR1 is LNHDA and CDR2 is SQIVND (reference sequence). Trimming took 6 bases from V and 8 from J, leaving 16 bases between them. This CDR3 is 13 amino acids long. The CDR3 loop is CASRDSLNLGYTF. The CDR3 bases are TGTGCCAGTAGGGACAGCCTTAACTTGGGCTACACCTTC. Using reference TRBV19 and TRBJ1-2 for the parts outside the CDR3, the full variable domain is DGGITQSPKYLFRKEGQNVTLSCEQNLNHDAMYWYRQDPGQGLRLIYYSQIVNDFQKGDIAEGYSVSREKKESFPLTVTSAQKNPTAFYLCASRDSLNLGYTFGSGTRLTVV.

The chain uses TRBV10-3 and TRBJ2-1; D perhaps matches TRBD1 (5 bases). Per the germline V gene, CDR1 is ENHRY and CDR2 is SYGVKD. CDR3 size: 15 residues. Trimming stripped 4 bases from V and 5 bases from J, with 15 bases between. Here the CDR3 reads CAISVLHGQNNEQFF. Written as DNA, the CDR3 is TGTGCCATCAGTGTCCTACATGGACAAAACAATGAGCAGTTCTTC.

The rearrangement joins TRBV18 to TRBJ1-5; D not certain. V lost 1 base to trimming and J lost 4 bases, with 17 bases between them. The CDR3 consists of 17 residues. CDR1 is KGHSH and CDR2 is LQKENI in the germline V gene. The CDR3: CASSPLPLGSVNQPQHF. In nucleotides, the CDR3 is TGTGCCAGCTCACCACTCCCACTGGGGAGCGTAAATCAGCCCCAGCATTTT.

This chain connects TRBV30 to TRBJ2-1; 9 bases fit TRBD2. CDR1 GTSNPN and CDR2 SVGIG come from the germline V gene (reference sequence). The CDR3 is 15 residues long. V was clipped by 0 bases and J by 9 bases; unmatched bases: 9. CDR3 nucleotide sequence: TGTGCCTGGAGTGTATTTGCGGGAGGGCCTAGTGAGCAGTTCTTC. The encoded protein is CAWSVFAGGPSEQFF.

This rearrangement joins TRBV25-1 to TRBJ2-2; TRBD2 agrees at 7 bases. Germline V gene lookup returns CDR1 MGHDK and CDR2 SYGVNS. The length of the CDR3 is 14 residues. The V segment lost 6 bases and the J segment 4 bases; nucleotides outside the gene matches: 5. CDR3 in DNA: TGTGCCAGCAGCCCCTCGGGAGGCACCGGGGAGCTGTTTTTT. It encodes CASSPSGGTGELFF.

The chain links TRBV18 to TRBJ2-2; 7 bases line up with TRBD1. The CDR3 has 17 residues. J lost 0 bases, V lost 8 bases, and 12 bases had no gene match. Germline CDR1 is KGHSH and CDR2 is LQKENI. The CDR3 sequence: CASQISTGTANTGELFF. The CDR3 bases are TGTGCCAGCCAGATATCAACCGGGACAGCGAACACCGGGGAGCTGTTTTTT.